The 4 T cell receptor beta chains below were found in one sample sequenced in a study of blood T cell repertoires in COVID-19. Profiling relied on immunoSEQ multiplex PCR, and the TCRdb table lists in-frame clones only, not all of them. The sample carries 200,000 to 300,000 clones, approximately 86% recorded once. Sequencing input: peripheral blood. These receptors were obtained from a woman in her 70s with active or convalescent COVID-19.

The chain employs TRBV5-4 and TRBJ1-5, with D possibly matching TRBD1 (5 bases). V shed 4 bases and J shed 0 bases, with 11 bases lying between them. CDR3 length equals 15 residues. Per the germline V gene, CDR1 is SGHNT and CDR2 is YYREEE (reference sequence). CDR3 in DNA: TGTGCCAGCAGCGCTGGCGGGGCTAGCAATCAGCCCCAGCATTTT. As protein: CASSAGGASNQPQHF.

The chain links TRBV4-3 to TRBJ1-5; D remains ambiguous. The CDR3 is 15 amino acids. Deletions cut 0 bases from V and 3 bases from J, with 9 bases between. The germline V gene encodes CDR1 LGHNA and CDR2 YSLEER. CDR3 bases: TGCGCCAGCAGCCAAGACGGCCAGGTCAATCAGCCCCAGCATTTT. Translated: CASSQDGQVNQPQHF.

This sequence joins TRBV6-2 or TRBV6-3 and TRBJ2-1, with D possibly being TRBD2 (6 bases). Germline loops: CDR1 MNHEY, CDR2 SVGEGT. V dropped 2 bases and J dropped 0 bases, with 8 bases sitting between them. The CDR3 sequence is 15 residues long. Here the CDR3 reads CASSYRGSSYNEQFF. CDR3 coding DNA: TGTGCCAGCAGTTACCGGGGGAGCTCCTACAATGAGCAGTTCTTC.

This clone was seen a single time. The chain carries TRBV6-5 and TRBJ1-2; 8 bases are a match to TRBD1. The CDR3 length is 13 residues. CDR1 MNHEY and CDR2 SVGAGI come from the germline V gene. Trimming removed 6 bases from V and 7 bases from J; junction bases left unmatched: 7. This CDR3 is CASRATGGSGYTF. The CDR3 nucleotides read TGTGCCAGCAGGGCAACAGGGGGAAGTGGCTACACCTTC.